The rows below give T cell receptor beta chains drawn from one sample of a study of immune evolution from preneoplasia to lung adenocarcinoma. Assay used: immunoSEQ multiplex PCR; TCRdb lists only in-frame clones, some missing. The repertoire has fewer than 9,000 clones, around 82% of them found once; the top ten carry approximately 6.6%. Sequencing was done on a sample of FFPE adjacent normal lung tissue. The receptors stem from a person aged 60-79 years with lung adenocarcinoma. Both conserved end residues are part of each CDR3. D genes are given only for firm matches. A row's size may be missing; if present it is once, few, many or a size class.

large,TRBJ2-7,.,TRBV27,TGTGCCAGCAGTTCCGGGACGAGTAGCTACGAGCAGTACTTC,CASSSGTSSYEQYF
.,TRBJ2-5,TRBD1,TRBV11-3,TGTGCCAGCAGCCCGAAGACAGGGGGCTTGGAGACCCAGTACTTC,CASSPKTGGLETQYF
.,TRBJ2-1,.,TRBV6-1,TGTGCCAGCAGTTTCGGCGACAATGAGCAGTTCTTC,CASSFGDNEQFF
.,TRBJ2-1,.,TRBV5-1,TGCGCCAGCAGCTCGTTAGGGACACTTTCCCATGAGCAGTTCTTC,CASSSLGTLSHEQFF
.,TRBJ1-1,.,TRBV10-3,TGTGCCATCAGTGAGTCCGGAGGGGGAAGGACTGAAGCTTTCTTT,CAISESGGGRTEAFF
.,TRBJ1-5,.,TRBV2,TGTGCCAGCAGATGGACCGATGGCAATCAGCCCCAGCATTTT,CASRWTDGNQPQHF
.,TRBJ1-2,.,TRBV28,TGTGCCAGCAGCTTGATTTATGGACTAAACTATGGCTACACCTTC,CASSLIYGLNYGYTF
.,TRBJ2-3,TRBD2,TRBV29-1,TGCAGCGTTGAATTCGACGGGAGGGGCGATACGCAGTATTTT,CSVEFDGRGDTQYF
.,TRBJ2-5,.,TRBV28,TGTGCCAGCAGCCTACGTCGAGTAGAGACCCAGTACTTC,CASSLRRVETQYF
.,TRBJ2-1,TRBD2,TRBV7-2,TGTGCCAGCAGCCTCGTGGCGGGAGGGTACAATGAGCAGTTCTTC,CASSLVAGGYNEQFF
.,TRBJ2-3,.,TRBV9,TGTGCCAGCAGGGGACGAGGGGCAGATACGCAGTATTTT,CASRGRGADTQYF
few,TRBJ2-1,TRBD2,TRBV27,TGTGCCAGCAGTCCAGGAGCGGGACCGATATCCTACAATGAGCAGTTCTTC,CASSPGAGPISYNEQFF
.,TRBJ2-3,.,TRBV5-4,TGTGCCAGCAGCAAACCCCTAGGCACAGATACGCAGTATTTT,CASSKPLGTDTQYF
.,TRBJ2-1,.,TRBV27,TGTGCCAGCAGTTCACTAGGCAATGAGCAGTTCTTC,CASSSLGNEQFF
.,TRBJ2-1,.,TRBV9,TGTGCCAGCAGCGGCAATGAGCAGTTCTTC,CASSGNEQFF
.,TRBJ1-5,.,TRBV30,TGTGCCTGGAGTGACAGGTTCAATCAGCCCCAGCATTTT,CAWSDRFNQPQHF
.,TRBJ1-1,.,TRBV23-1,TGCGCCAGCACCATCAAGGGTCCGGGGGACACTGAAGCTTTCTTT,CASTIKGPGDTEAFF
.,TRBJ1-1,.,TRBV30,TGTGCCTGGACCTTGGACAGCCTGAACACTGAAGCTTTCTTT,CAWTLDSLNTEAFF
once,TRBJ2-2,.,TRBV30,TGTGCCTGGAGTGTACGAGGGGGACGCTGGTACACCGGGGAGCTGTTTTTT,CAWSVRGGRWYTGELFF
.,TRBJ2-3,TRBD2,TRBV4-3,TGCGCCAGCAGCCAAGGAGCGGGAACAGATACGCAGTATTTT,CASSQGAGTDTQYF
.,TRBJ1-2,.,TRBV4-1,TGCGCCAGCAGCCAAGAGGGGGGAGACTATGGCTACACCTTC,CASSQEGGDYGYTF
.,TRBJ1-2,.,TRBV9,TGTGCCAGCAGCACTACAACGGGGTCCTATGGCTACACCTTC,CASSTTTGSYGYTF
.,TRBJ2-3,.,TRBV28,TGTGCCACGTGGCTTCCCACAGATACGCAGTATTTT,CATWLPTDTQYF
.,TRBJ2-1,TRBD2,TRBV7-9,TGTGCCAGCAGCTTAGCGGGAGGGCTGAATGAGCAGTTCTTC,CASSLAGGLNEQFF
.,TRBJ2-1,TRBD2,TRBV6-4,TGTGCCAGCAGTGACTCGACTAGCGGGAGCAATGAGCAGTTCTTC,CASSDSTSGSNEQFF
.,TRBJ2-7,TRBD1,TRBV27,TGTGCCAGCAGGACCGGGACAGGAAAATACGAGCAGTACTTC,CASRTGTGKYEQYF
.,TRBJ1-4,.,TRBV6-1,TGTGCCAGCAGTGACCAGCCCTATAATGAAAAACTGTTTTTT,CASSDQPYNEKLFF
.,TRBJ2-5,.,TRBV18,TGTGCCAGCTCACCAAAGGTCCAAGAGACCCAGTACTTC,CASSPKVQETQYF
.,TRBJ2-2,TRBD1,TRBV7-8,TGTGCCAGCAGCTGGGACAGTACGAACACCGGGGAGCTGTTTTTT,CASSWDSTNTGELFF
once,TRBJ2-1,TRBD2,TRBV4-2,TGTGCCAGCAGAGAGGGACTAGCGGACTACAATGAGCAGTTCTTC,CASREGLADYNEQFF
once,TRBJ2-5,.,TRBV7-8,TGTGCCAGCAGCTTACTGGAGACCCAGTACTTC,CASSLLETQYF
.,TRBJ2-5,TRBD2,TRBV6-5,TGTGCCAGCAGTCCCGGGGCGGGAGAGGTGGAGACCCAGTACTTC,CASSPGAGEVETQYF
.,TRBJ2-1,TRBD1,TRBV7-9,TGTGCCAGCAGCCCAGCAAAGACAGGGGCCTACAATGAGCAGTTCTTC,CASSPAKTGAYNEQFF
.,TRBJ2-6,.,TRBV4-2,TGTGCCAGCAGCCAAGATAGGGAGTTGCGGGGGGCCAACGTCCTGACTTTC,CASSQDRELRGANVLTF
.,TRBJ2-1,.,TRBV27,TGTGCCAGCAGTCCCGCCGACAACCCCGTACCATACAATGAGCAGTTCTTC,CASSPADNPVPYNEQFF